Here is one T cell receptor beta chain with its context. The sample belongs to a study of cytomegalovirus exposure and HLA in healthy donors. Germline V gene sequence: CDR1 MDHEN, CDR2 SYDVKM. This CDR3 is 16 amino acids long. Trimming removed 6 bases from V and 6 bases from J, with 20 bases in between. Measured with immunoSEQ multiplex PCR; TCRdb has only the in-frame clones, and not every one. The repertoire consists of tens of thousands of clones, with approximately 91% occurring once and the leading ten covering around 2.1%. Material: PBMCs. The gene calls are TRBV28 and TRBJ2-2, with D perhaps TRBD1 (10 bases). This receptor was taken from a young man in good health and CMV-seronegative. In nucleotides, the CDR3 is TGTGCCAGCAGCCCTAGCGGGACAGGGGAGGCCGGGGAGCTGTTTTTT. It specifies CASSPSGTGEAGELFF.